What follows are 6 T cell receptor beta chains derived from one specimen sequenced in a study of post-analysis software for immune sequencing data. Study results and caveats: Controls showed lower frequencies than patients for five TRBV segments, and TRBV5-6, TRBV5-1 and TRBV20-1 were among these.

cDNA libraries for TCR beta contained unique molecular identifiers. Via MiXCR, TCRdb re-called the PCR reads, giving one row per CDR3 protein. The data contain about 430,000 distinct CDR3 sequences, 30% to 45% of them singletons. Their antigens are not known. Sequenced: blood. Receptors were obtained from a girl aged 2 to 10 with multiple sclerosis.

The V call is TRBV29-1, the J call TRBJ1-2; possible D gene TRBD1, 5 bases. V lost 7 bases to trimming and J lost 5 bases, with 17 bases between them. Germline V gene lookup returns CDR1 SQVTM and CDR2 ANQGSEA. The CDR3 contains 13 residues. The CDR3 loop is CSGREGGGYGYTF. CDR3 DNA sequence: TGCAGCGGCCGAGAGGGTGGGGGATATGGCTACACCTTC.

The chain uses TRBV5-1 and TRBJ2-3; D possibly corresponds to TRBD2 (5 bases). Trimming stripped 0 bases from V and 2 bases from J, with 13 bases between. Per germline, CDR1 SGHRS and CDR2 YFSETQ. The CDR3 spans 16 residues. The CDR3 spells CASSLASTFITDTQYF. The CDR3 nucleotides are TGCGCCAGCAGCTTGGCTAGCACCTTTATCACAGATACGCAGTATTTT.

This clonotype was seen more than once but under ten times. This chain joins TRBV7-9 and TRBJ2-7, with unresolved D. The CDR3 totals 13 residues. CDR1 and CDR2 from the germline V gene are SEHNR and FQNEAQ (reference sequence). V was shortened by 3 bases and J by 3 bases, with 9 bases between the two germline ends. DNA of the CDR3: TGTGCCAGCAGCTTTTCGGTGAACTACGAGCAGTACTTC. It codes for CASSFSVNYEQYF.

This clonotype showed up just a few times. The V and J genes are TRBV7-9 and TRBJ2-7, with D perhaps TRBD2 (5 bases). CDR3 length: 15 residues. Germline CDR1 SEHNR, CDR2 FQNEAQ (reference sequence). V was clipped by 11 bases and J by 2 bases, with 22 bases between them. CDR3 in DNA: TGTGCCTCAAGTTGGAGTGGAGGTTACGCCTACGAGCAGTACTTC. This encodes CASSWSGGYAYEQYF. Based on the CDR3 plus reference TRBV7-9 and TRBJ2-7, the full variable domain is DTGVSQNPRHKITKRGQNVTFRCDPISEHNRLYWYRQTLGQGPEFLTYFQNEAQLEKSRLLSDRFSAERPKGSFSTLEIQRTEQGDSAMYLCASSWSGGYAYEQYFGPGTRLTVT.

In its sample, this clonotype was seen a few times. The chain couples TRBV3-1 to TRBJ1-2; D remains unclear. The CDR3 sequence is 12 residues long. Trimming cost V 2 bases and J 8 bases, with 9 bases left between them. Per the germline V gene, CDR1 is LGHDT and CDR2 is YNNKEL (reference sequence). CDR3 in DNA: TGTGCCAGCAGCCAAATCGAAGAAGGCTACACCTTC. Protein product: CASSQIEEGYTF.

This clonotype has just a few counts. V is TRBV2 and J is TRBJ2-5, with a weak D call TRBD1 (5 bases). The length of the CDR3 is 13 residues. Per germline, CDR1 SNHLY and CDR2 FYNNEI. V lost 3 bases and J 6 bases, leaving 11 bases between the germline ends. CDR3 DNA sequence: TGTGCCAGCAGTGATAAGGGGATGAAGACCCAGTACTTC. The encoded protein is CASSDKGMKTQYF.